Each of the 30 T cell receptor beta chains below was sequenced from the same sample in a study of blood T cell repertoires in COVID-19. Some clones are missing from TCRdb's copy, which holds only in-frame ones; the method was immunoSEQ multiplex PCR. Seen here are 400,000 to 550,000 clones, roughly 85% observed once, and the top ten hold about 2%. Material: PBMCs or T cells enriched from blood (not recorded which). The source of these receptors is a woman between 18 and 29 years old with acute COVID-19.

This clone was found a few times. CDR3 bases: TGTGCCAGCAGAACGGGACAGGGGATTTCCTACGAGCAGTACTTC. Its protein is CASRTGQGISYEQYF. The genes are TRBV2 and TRBJ2-7; TRBD1 matches at 10 bases. CDR3 length: 15 residues. CDR1 SNHLY and CDR2 FYNNEI come from the germline V gene. V lost 6 bases, J lost 1 base, and 6 bases stayed unmatched.

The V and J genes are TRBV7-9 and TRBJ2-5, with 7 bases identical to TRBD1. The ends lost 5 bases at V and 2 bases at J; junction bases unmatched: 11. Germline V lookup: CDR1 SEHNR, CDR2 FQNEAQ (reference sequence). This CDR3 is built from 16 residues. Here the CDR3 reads CASSPSDRVEQETQYF. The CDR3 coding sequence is TGTGCCAGCAGCCCCTCCGACAGGGTTGAGCAAGAGACCCAGTACTTC.

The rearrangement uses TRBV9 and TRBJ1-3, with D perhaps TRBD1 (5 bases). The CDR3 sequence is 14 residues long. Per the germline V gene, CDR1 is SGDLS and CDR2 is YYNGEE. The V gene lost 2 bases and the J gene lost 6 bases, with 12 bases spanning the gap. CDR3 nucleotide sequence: TGTGCCAGCAGCGTCCTGGACACGTTAAACACCATATATTTT. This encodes CASSVLDTLNTIYF.

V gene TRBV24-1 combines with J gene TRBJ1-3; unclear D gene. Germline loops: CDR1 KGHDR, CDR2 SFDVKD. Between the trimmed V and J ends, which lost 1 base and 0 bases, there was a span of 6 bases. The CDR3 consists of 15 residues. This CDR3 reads CATSDLQNSGNTIYF. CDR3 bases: TGTGCCACCAGTGATTTACAAAACTCTGGAAACACCATATATTTT.

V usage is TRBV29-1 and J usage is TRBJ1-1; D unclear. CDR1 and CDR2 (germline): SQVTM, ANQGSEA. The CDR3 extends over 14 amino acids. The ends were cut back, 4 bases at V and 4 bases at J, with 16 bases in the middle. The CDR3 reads CSVVAGYAGTEAFF. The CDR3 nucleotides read TGCAGCGTTGTGGCGGGGTACGCGGGCACTGAAGCTTTCTTT.

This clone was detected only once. The CDR3 region has the DNA TGTGCCAGTAGTTTCAGGACAGCTGGAAACACCATATATTTT. It translates to CASSFRTAGNTIYF. V and J are TRBV19 and TRBJ1-3; perhaps TRBD1 as D (6 bases). The germline V and J ends were trimmed by 5 bases and 2 bases, with 10 bases remaining between them. Germline V CDR1 and CDR2: LNHDA, SQIVND (reference sequence). The CDR3 covers 14 residues.

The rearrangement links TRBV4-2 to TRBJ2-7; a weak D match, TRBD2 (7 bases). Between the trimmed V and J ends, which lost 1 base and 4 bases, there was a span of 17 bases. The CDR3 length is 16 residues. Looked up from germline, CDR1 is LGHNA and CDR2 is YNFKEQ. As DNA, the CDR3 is TGTGCCAGCAGCCAAGCATTGGGGGGGGGCCAGTACGAGCAGTACTTC. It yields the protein CASSQALGGGQYEQYF.

The CDR3 reads CASRSGTGYGQPQHF. The CDR3 DNA sequence: TGTGCCAGCAGATCCGGGACAGGGTATGGTCAGCCCCAGCATTTT. The chain couples TRBV2 to TRBJ1-5, with 9 bases identical to TRBD1. V was pared by 6 bases and J by 6 bases, with 9 bases of the junction left unmatched. Germline values: CDR1 SNHLY, CDR2 FYNNEI. The CDR3 totals 15 residues.

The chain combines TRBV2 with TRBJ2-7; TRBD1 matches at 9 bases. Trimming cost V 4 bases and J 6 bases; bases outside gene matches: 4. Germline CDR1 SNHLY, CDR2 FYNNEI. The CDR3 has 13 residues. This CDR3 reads CASSGDRVGEQYF. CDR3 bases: TGTGCCAGCAGTGGGGACAGGGTGGGCGAGCAGTACTTC.

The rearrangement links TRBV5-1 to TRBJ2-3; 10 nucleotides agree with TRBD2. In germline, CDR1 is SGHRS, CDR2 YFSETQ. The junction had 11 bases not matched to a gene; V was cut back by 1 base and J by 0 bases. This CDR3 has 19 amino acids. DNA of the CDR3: TGCGCCAGCAGCTTGACTTCCGCTAGCGGGGGTCCTAGCACAGATACGCAGTATTTT. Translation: CASSLTSASGGPSTDTQYF.

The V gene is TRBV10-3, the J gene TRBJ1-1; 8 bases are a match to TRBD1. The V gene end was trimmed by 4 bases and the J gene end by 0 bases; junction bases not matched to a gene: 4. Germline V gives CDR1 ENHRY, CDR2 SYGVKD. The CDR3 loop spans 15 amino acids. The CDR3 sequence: CAISGGQALNTEAFF. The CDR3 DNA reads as TGTGCCATCAGTGGGGGACAGGCCCTGAACACTGAAGCTTTCTTT.

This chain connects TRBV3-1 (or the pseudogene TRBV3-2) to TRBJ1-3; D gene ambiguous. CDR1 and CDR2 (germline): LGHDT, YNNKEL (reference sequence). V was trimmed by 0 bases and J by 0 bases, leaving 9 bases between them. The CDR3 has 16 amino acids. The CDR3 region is CASSQDPGRSGNTIYF. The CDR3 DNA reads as TGTGCCAGCAGCCAAGATCCAGGCCGCTCTGGAAACACCATATATTTT.

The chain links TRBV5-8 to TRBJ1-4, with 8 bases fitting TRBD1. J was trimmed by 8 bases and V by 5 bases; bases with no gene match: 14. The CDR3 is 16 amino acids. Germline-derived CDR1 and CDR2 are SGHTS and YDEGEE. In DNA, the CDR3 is TGTGCCAGCAGTTTGATGACAGGGGTCTATTCGGAAAAACTGTTTTTT. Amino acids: CASSLMTGVYSEKLFF.

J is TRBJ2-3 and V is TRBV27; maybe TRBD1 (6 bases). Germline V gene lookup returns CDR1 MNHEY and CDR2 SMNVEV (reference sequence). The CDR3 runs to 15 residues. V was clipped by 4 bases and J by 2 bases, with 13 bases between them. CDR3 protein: CASSSQGIITDTQYF. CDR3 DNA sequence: TGTGCCAGCAGTTCACAGGGTATCATCACAGATACGCAGTATTTT.

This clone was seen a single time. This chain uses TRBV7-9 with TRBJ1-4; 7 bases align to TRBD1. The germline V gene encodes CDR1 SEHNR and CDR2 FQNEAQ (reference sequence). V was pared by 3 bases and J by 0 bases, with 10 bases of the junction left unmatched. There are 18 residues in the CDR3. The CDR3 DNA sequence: TGTGCCAGCAGCTTGGGACAGACGGTGTTCTCAACTAATGAAAAACTGTTTTTT. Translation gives CASSLGQTVFSTNEKLFF.

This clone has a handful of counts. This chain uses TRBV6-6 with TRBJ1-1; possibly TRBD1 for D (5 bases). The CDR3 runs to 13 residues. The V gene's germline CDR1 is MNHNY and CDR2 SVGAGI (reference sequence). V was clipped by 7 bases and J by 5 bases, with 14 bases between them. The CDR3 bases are TGTGCCAGCACTCCAGGGAACCCAACTGAAGCTTTCTTT. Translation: CASTPGNPTEAFF.

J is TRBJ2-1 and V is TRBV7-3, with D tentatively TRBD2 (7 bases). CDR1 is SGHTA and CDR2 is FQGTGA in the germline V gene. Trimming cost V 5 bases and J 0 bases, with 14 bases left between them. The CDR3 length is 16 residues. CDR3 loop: CASSQQGGSSYNEQFF. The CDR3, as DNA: TGTGCCAGCAGCCAACAGGGAGGGAGCTCCTACAATGAGCAGTTCTTC.

Here the CDR3 DNA reads TGTGCCAGCAGCCAACGCGAGGGGGCGGTTAGTGAAAAACTGTTTTTT. It specifies CASSQREGAVSEKLFF. V usage is TRBV14 and J usage is TRBJ1-4, with 7 bases identical to TRBD1. There are 16 residues in the CDR3. J lost 7 bases, V lost 2 bases, and 10 bases had no gene match. Looked up from germline, CDR1 is SGHDN and CDR2 is FVKESK.

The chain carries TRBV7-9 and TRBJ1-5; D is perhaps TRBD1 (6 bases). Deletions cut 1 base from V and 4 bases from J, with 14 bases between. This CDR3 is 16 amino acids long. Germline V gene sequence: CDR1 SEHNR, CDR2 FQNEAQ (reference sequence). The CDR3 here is CASSLVGDIYNQPQHF. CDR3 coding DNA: TGTGCCAGCAGCTTAGTGGGGGACATATATAATCAGCCCCAGCATTTT.

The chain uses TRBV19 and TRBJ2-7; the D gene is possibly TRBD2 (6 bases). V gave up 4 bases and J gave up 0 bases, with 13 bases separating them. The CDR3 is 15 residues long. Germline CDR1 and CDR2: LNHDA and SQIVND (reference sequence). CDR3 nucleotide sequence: TGTGCCAGTAGTAGCCATAGCGGAAGCTCCTACGAGCAGTACTTC. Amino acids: CASSSHSGSSYEQYF.

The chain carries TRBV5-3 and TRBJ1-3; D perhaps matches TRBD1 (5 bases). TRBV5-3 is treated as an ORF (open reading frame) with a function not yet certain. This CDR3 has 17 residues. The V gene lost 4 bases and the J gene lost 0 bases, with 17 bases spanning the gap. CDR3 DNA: TGTGCCAGAAGCGTGGGGCCAAGGGGTTCCTCTGGAAACACCATATATTTT. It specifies CARSVGPRGSSGNTIYF.

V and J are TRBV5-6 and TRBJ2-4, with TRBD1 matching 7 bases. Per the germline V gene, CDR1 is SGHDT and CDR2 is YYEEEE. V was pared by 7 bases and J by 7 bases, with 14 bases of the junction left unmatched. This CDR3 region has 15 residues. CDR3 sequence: CASLSASGTVNIQYF. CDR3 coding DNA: TGTGCCAGCCTATCCGCCTCCGGGACAGTCAACATTCAGTACTTC.

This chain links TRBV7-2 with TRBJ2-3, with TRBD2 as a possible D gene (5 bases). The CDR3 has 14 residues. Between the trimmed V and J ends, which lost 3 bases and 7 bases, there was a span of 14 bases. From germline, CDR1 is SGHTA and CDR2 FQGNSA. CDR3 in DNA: TGTGCCAGCAGCTTGACGGACTTACGAAATACGCAGTATTTT. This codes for CASSLTDLRNTQYF.

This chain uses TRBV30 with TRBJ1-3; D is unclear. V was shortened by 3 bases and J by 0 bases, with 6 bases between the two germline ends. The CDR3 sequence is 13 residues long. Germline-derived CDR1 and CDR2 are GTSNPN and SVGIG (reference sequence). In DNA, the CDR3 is TGTGCCTGGAGACGGGGCTCTGGAAACACCATATATTTT. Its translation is CAWRRGSGNTIYF. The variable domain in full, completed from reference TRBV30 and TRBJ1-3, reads SQTIHQWPATLVQPVGSPLSLECTVEGTSNPNLYWYRQAAGRGLQLLFYSVGIGQISSEVPQNLSASRPQDRQFILSSKKLLLSDSGFYLCAWRRGSGNTIYFGEGSWLTVV.

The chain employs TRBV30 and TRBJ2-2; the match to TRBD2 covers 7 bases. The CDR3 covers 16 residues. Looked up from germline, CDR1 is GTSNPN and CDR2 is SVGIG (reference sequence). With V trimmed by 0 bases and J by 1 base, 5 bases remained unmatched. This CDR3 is CAWSVRLAVNTGELFF. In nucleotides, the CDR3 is TGTGCCTGGAGTGTACGCCTAGCGGTGAACACCGGGGAGCTGTTTTTT.

In nucleotides, the CDR3 is TGTGCCAGCAGCCCAACGGGACTGGAGAAAACCCAGTACTTC. Protein: CASSPTGLEKTQYF. The V and J genes are TRBV7-2 and TRBJ2-5; D may be TRBD2 (6 bases). The CDR3 runs 14 residues. V lost 5 bases and J 8 bases, leaving 18 bases between the germline ends. From germline, CDR1 is SGHTA and CDR2 FQGNSA.

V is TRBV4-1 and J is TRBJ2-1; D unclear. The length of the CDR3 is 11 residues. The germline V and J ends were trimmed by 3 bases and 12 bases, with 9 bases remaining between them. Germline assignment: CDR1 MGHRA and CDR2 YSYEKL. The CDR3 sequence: CASSHQESQFF. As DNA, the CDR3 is TGCGCCAGCAGCCACCAGGAATCGCAGTTCTTC.

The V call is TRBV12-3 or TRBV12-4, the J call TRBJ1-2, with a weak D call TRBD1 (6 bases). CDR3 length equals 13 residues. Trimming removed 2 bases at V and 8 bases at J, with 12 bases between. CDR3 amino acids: CASSLPTGTGYTF. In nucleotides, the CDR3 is TGTGCCAGCAGTTTACCCACAGGGACCGGCTACACCTTC.

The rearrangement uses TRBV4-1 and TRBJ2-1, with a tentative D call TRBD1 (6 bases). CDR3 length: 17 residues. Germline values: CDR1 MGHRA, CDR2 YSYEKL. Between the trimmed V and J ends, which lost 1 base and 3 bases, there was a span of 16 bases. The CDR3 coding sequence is TGCGCCAGCAGCCAAGGTACAGGGCTGGGATTCTACAATGAGCAGTTCTTC. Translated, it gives CASSQGTGLGFYNEQFF.

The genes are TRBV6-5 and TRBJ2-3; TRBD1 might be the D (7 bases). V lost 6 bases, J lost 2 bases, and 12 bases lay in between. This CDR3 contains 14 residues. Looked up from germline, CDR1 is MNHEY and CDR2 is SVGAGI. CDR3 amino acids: CASREGAFTDTQYF. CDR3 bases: TGTGCCAGCAGGGAGGGGGCCTTCACAGATACGCAGTATTTT.